What follows are 15 T cell receptor beta chains derived from one specimen sequenced in a study of OX40 agonist ivuxolimab in advanced cancers. Clones were sequenced by immunoSEQ multiplex PCR, and TCRdb holds only the in-frame ones, with some missing. The repertoire includes roughly 63,000 clones, about 89% of them detected once, and more than 2% sits in the top ten. Sequences were derived from CD4+ or CD8+ T cells sorted from blood, sampled in a trial of the OX40 agonist ivuxolimab. Every receptor here comes from an adult with an advanced solid tumor such as melanoma, head and neck, liver or kidney cancer.

This rearrangement joins TRBV15 to TRBJ1-1; no clear D gene. V was cut by 8 bases and J by 0 bases, with 10 bases left in between. Germline CDR1 LNHNV, CDR2 YYDKDF (reference sequence). The CDR3 runs 13 residues. The CDR3 protein is CATGRDLNTEAFF. The CDR3 coding sequence is TGTGCCACCGGACGTGATCTGAACACTGAAGCTTTCTTT.

The chain joins TRBV5-1 to TRBJ2-3, with 14 nucleotides matching TRBD2. J was trimmed by 6 bases and V by 4 bases; bases with no gene match: 10. CDR1 is SGHRS and CDR2 is YFSETQ in the germline V gene. The CDR3 covers 17 residues. CDR3 amino acids: CASSLRLAGGPGDTQYF. CDR3 in DNA: TGCGCCAGCAGCCTCCGACTAGCGGGGGGGCCGGGGGATACGCAGTATTTT.

The chain joins TRBV7-3 to TRBJ2-1, with 12 bases identical to TRBD1. The germline CDR1 and CDR2 sequences are SGHTA and FQGTGA. CDR3 length equals 16 residues. V lost 5 bases, J lost 9 bases, and 11 bases stayed unmatched. CDR3: CASSPTPGQGAGEQFF. The CDR3 DNA sequence: TGTGCCAGCAGCCCGACCCCGGGACAGGGGGCGGGTGAGCAGTTCTTC.

V and J are TRBV2 and TRBJ2-7; 7 nucleotides align to TRBD1. CDR3 length: 14 amino acids. CDR1 is SNHLY, CDR2 FYNNEI, per germline. Losses at the gene ends were 6 bases for V and 3 bases for J; bases not matched to a gene: 8. As DNA, the CDR3 is TGTGCCAGCAGGGTAGGGGGACAGAACTACGAGCAGTACTTC. This encodes CASRVGGQNYEQYF.

The chain uses TRBV5-6 and TRBJ2-7; the D gene is possibly TRBD2 (5 bases). The CDR3 is 11 residues long. Germline values: CDR1 SGHDT, CDR2 YYEEEE. Trimming stripped 1 base from V and 7 bases from J, with 6 bases between. CDR3 loop: CASSLSGEQYF. The CDR3, as DNA: TGTGCCAGCAGCTTGTCGGGAGAGCAGTACTTC.

V gene TRBV29-1 combines with J gene TRBJ2-3, with 8 positions matching TRBD1. The germline V gene has CDR1 SQVTM and CDR2 ANQGSEA. V dropped 5 bases and J dropped 2; count of bases not matched to a gene: 3. The length of the CDR3 is 13 residues. CDR3 residues: CSVPGQVTDTQYF. The CDR3, as DNA: TGCAGCGTTCCGGGACAGGTCACAGATACGCAGTATTTT.

This clone was detected once. The chain carries TRBV9 and TRBJ2-5; TRBD1 aligns across 8 bases. The CDR3 sequence is 15 residues long. Trimming removed 1 base from V and 3 bases from J; junction bases left unmatched: 5. Looked up from germline, CDR1 is SGDLS and CDR2 is YYNGEE. This CDR3 reads CASSVFGQGKETQYF. The CDR3 DNA is TGTGCCAGCAGCGTATTTGGACAGGGAAAAGAGACCCAGTACTTC.

The chain joins TRBV2 to TRBJ1-2, with 10 bases fitting TRBD1. Germline values: CDR1 SNHLY, CDR2 FYNNEI. The trim removed 1 base at V and 8 bases at J, leaving 10 bases unmatched. This CDR3 has 16 residues. The CDR3 coding sequence is TGTGCCAGCAGTGAAGTCCTATGGGACAGGGGAGGGGGCTACACCTTC. Its protein is CASSEVLWDRGGGYTF.

The chain combines TRBV5-6 with TRBJ1-3; D is unclear. The end of the DNA aligns better with TRBJ2-2, so the J call may be wrong. CDR1 and CDR2 from the germline V gene are SGHDT and YYEEEE. The CDR3 is made up of 13 amino acids. The CDR3 nucleotides read TGTGCCAGCAGCTTGGCATTCACCGGGGAGCTGTTTTTT. This encodes CASSLAFTGELFF.

On this clone: At one end the junction does not follow the germline gene, possibly because of a read error. The chain joins TRBV7-9 to TRBJ1-5; TRBD1 aligns across 8 bases. The CDR3 loop spans 15 amino acids. CDR1 is SEHNR, CDR2 FQNEAQ, per germline (reference sequence). The CDR3 reads CASSPGAGGKQPQHF. CDR3 nucleotides: TGTGCCAGCAGCCCGGGGGCAGGGGGCAAACAGCCCCAGCATTTT.

There are a few counts of this clone. The chain links TRBV14 to TRBJ1-2; the D gene is possibly TRBD1 (6 bases). V lost 2 bases and J 4 bases, leaving 11 bases between the germline ends. Germline V gives CDR1 SGHDN, CDR2 FVKESK. This CDR3 spans 14 amino acids. CDR3 DNA sequence: TGTGCCAGCAGCCAACCAGGGGCTTCCTATGGCTACACCTTC. Translated, it gives CASSQPGASYGYTF.

This clone was seen more than once but under ten times. The chain is built from TRBV7-2 and TRBJ1-1; 7 bases map to TRBD1. Trimming at V came to 4 bases and at J to 2 bases, leaving 7 bases not matched to a gene. Germline CDR1 reads SGHTA; CDR2 reads FQGNSA. This CDR3 spans 15 amino acids. The CDR3 DNA reads as TGTGCCAGCAGCTCCCCCCGACAGGGAAACACTGAAGCTTTCTTT. Translated: CASSSPRQGNTEAFF.

The chain recombines TRBV5-1 with TRBJ1-2, with D perhaps TRBD1 (6 bases). Germline V gene data show CDR1 as SGHRS and CDR2 as YFSETQ. V lost 4 bases to trimming and J lost 3 bases, with 13 bases between them. The length of the CDR3 is 14 residues. CDR3 region: CASSVQGSDYGYTF. The CDR3 coding sequence is TGCGCCAGCAGCGTACAGGGTAGTGACTATGGCTACACCTTC.

The CDR3 DNA reads as TGTGCCAGCAGCAGACAGGGGAGCAACGAGCAGTACTTC. As protein: CASSRQGSNEQYF. This sequence joins TRBV27 and TRBJ2-7, with 8 positions matching TRBD1. V shed 6 bases, J shed 5 bases, and the junction held 6 bases outside the gene matches. CDR3 length equals 13 residues. The germline gives CDR1 MNHEY, CDR2 SMNVEV (reference sequence).

The chain couples TRBV11-2 to TRBJ1-2; D perhaps matches TRBD1 (6 bases). The germline CDR1 and CDR2 sequences are SGHAT and FQNNGV. The V and J ends lost 5 bases and 3 bases respectively, with 16 bases between them. This CDR3 contains 15 residues. The CDR3 coding sequence is TGTGCCAGCAGCCCCCGAGGGGGGGCGGACTATGGCTACACCTTC. This gives the protein CASSPRGGADYGYTF. Supplemented by reference TRBV11-2 and TRBJ1-2, the full variable domain reads EAGVAQSPRYKIIEKRQSVAFWCNPISGHATLYWYQQILGQGPKLLIQFQNNGVVDDSQLPKDRFSAERLKGVDSTLKIQPAKLEDSAVYLCASSPRGGADYGYTFGSGTRLTVV.